This T cell receptor (beta chain) originates from a study of identical twins. The study's findings and limits: Its conclusions, products of cross-sectional statistical analysis, did not come from following the same donors.

This clonotype was observed many times. Its antigen is currently unknown. The CDR3 is 13 amino acids. V was clipped by 4 bases and J by 6 bases, with 10 bases between them. Germline V gene lookup returns CDR1 LGHDT and CDR2 YNNKEL (reference sequence). TCRdb independently ran MiXCR on the 5' RACE reads; one entry per CDR3 protein. Seen here are some 330,000 distinct CDR3 sequences, about 10% observed once, and the top ten hold 8.5% to 10%. Sequenced input: naive T cells sorted from blood. The source of this sequence is a woman between 50 and 59 years old in good health. The chain recombines TRBV3-1 with TRBJ2-1; D gene unclear. Here the CDR3 DNA reads TGTGCCAGCAGCCGGCAGGCGCCCAATGAGCAGTTCTTC. Translated: CASSRQAPNEQFF.